This passage covers 21 T cell receptor beta chains from one sample sequenced in a study of a mutant IDH1 vaccine in newly diagnosed glioma. Here immunoSEQ multiplex PCR was the method, and the copy in TCRdb shows in-frame clones only, minus some. The sample lists some 21,000 clones, approximately 85% occurring once. The sample's time point: baseline, week 1 (first vaccination visit). Treatment: pre-vaccination baseline after standard-of-care therapy. The input for sequencing was PBMCs, taken from a glioma patient treated with radiotherapy, temozolomide or both. All receptors come from a middle-aged man with glioma.

The V and J genes are TRBV4-2 and TRBJ1-2, with TRBD1 matching over 7 bases. Trimming cost V 5 bases and J 4 bases; bases outside gene matches: 4. CDR3 length equals 13 residues. Germline values: CDR1 LGHNA, CDR2 YNFKEQ. CDR3 bases: TGTGCCAGCAGCACACAGGGGACCTATGGCTACACCTTC. It specifies CASSTQGTYGYTF.

Comments on this clone: Other DNA sequences in this specimen translate into the identical CDR3. The chain employs TRBV5-1 and TRBJ1-1; the D is unclear. The germline V and J ends were trimmed by 0 bases and 2 bases, with 5 bases remaining between them. The length of the CDR3 is 13 residues. From germline, CDR1 is SGHRS and CDR2 YFSETQ. The CDR3 loop reads CASSLAANTEAFF. CDR3 bases: TGCGCCAGCAGCTTGGCAGCTAACACTGAAGCTTTCTTT. The full variable domain, its missing parts supplied by reference TRBV5-1 and TRBJ1-1, is KAGVTQTPRYLIKTRGQQVTLSCSPISGHRSVSWYQQTPGQGLQFLFEYFSETQRNKGNFPGRFSGRQFSNSRSEMNVSTLELGDSALYLCASSLAANTEAFFGQGTRLTVV.

The chain is built from TRBV7-2 and TRBJ1-4, with D unresolved. This CDR3 has 14 residues. Germline loops: CDR1 SGHTA, CDR2 FQGNSA. V lost 1 base and J 7 bases, leaving 10 bases between the germline ends. Written as DNA, the CDR3 is TGTGCCAGCAGCTTAGACCGCCTTGGTGAAAAACTGTTTTTT. Protein: CASSLDRLGEKLFF. Using reference TRBV7-2 and TRBJ1-4 for the parts outside the CDR3, the full variable domain is GAGVSQSPSNKVTEKGKDVELRCDPISGHTALYWYRQSLGQGLEFLIYFQGNSAPDKSGLPSDRFSAERTGGSVSTLTIQRTQQEDSAVYLCASSLDRLGEKLFFGSGTQLSVL.

J is TRBJ1-1 and V is TRBV6-5; D unresolved. The germline V and J ends were trimmed by 6 bases and 1 base, with 12 bases remaining between them. The CDR3 has 14 residues. CDR1 and CDR2 from the germline V gene are MNHEY and SVGAGI. The CDR3 protein is CASRTGRTNTEAFF. The CDR3 region has the DNA TGTGCCAGCAGGACCGGACGGACGAACACTGAAGCTTTCTTT.

The gene calls are TRBV6-5 and TRBJ2-5; TRBD1 matches 10 bases. The CDR3 contains 13 residues. The trim removed 6 bases at V and 5 bases at J, leaving 3 bases unmatched. The germline CDR1 and CDR2 sequences are MNHEY and SVGAGI. The DNA of the CDR3 is TGTGCCAGCAGGGACAGGGGGATCGAGACCCAGTACTTC. As protein: CASRDRGIETQYF.

The chain recombines TRBV7-2 with TRBJ1-2; 7 bases agree with TRBD1. The CDR3 contains 14 residues. Germline CDR1 and CDR2: SGHTA and FQGNSA. J gave up 7 bases and V 6 bases, and 11 bases lay outside the gene matches. CDR3 coding DNA: TGTGCCAGCAGTTTTAGGGACAGAGGCTCTGGCTACACCTTC. It translates to CASSFRDRGSGYTF.

This clone occurred a few times. The rearrangement joins TRBV7-3 to TRBJ2-2, with D perhaps assigned TRBD1 or TRBD2 (6 bases each). CDR3 length equals 13 residues. The germline gives CDR1 SGHTA, CDR2 FQGTGA. V was pared by 10 bases and J by 4 bases, with 13 bases between. CDR3 nucleotide sequence: TGTGCCACGGGGGCCGATGGCACCGGGGAGCTGTTTTTT. Amino acids: CATGADGTGELFF.

V gene TRBV6-1 combines with J gene TRBJ1-2; D is ambiguous. CDR1 is MNHNS, CDR2 SASEGT, per germline. The CDR3 sequence is 11 residues long. V was clipped by 2 bases and J by 13 bases, with 11 bases between them. The chain's CDR3 is CASSEYRFSTF. DNA of the CDR3: TGTGCCAGCAGTGAATATCGGTTTAGCACCTTC.

This clone occurred once. The gene calls are TRBV9 and TRBJ1-4; 10 bases are shared with TRBD1. This CDR3 spans 15 amino acids. V was pared by 4 bases and J by 7 bases, with 7 bases of the junction left unmatched. CDR1 is SGDLS, CDR2 YYNGEE, per germline. CDR3 nucleotides: TGTGCCAGCAGCCCCCGGACAGGGGGAAGTGAAAAACTGTTTTTT. This encodes CASSPRTGGSEKLFF.

V is TRBV7-2 and J is TRBJ2-4; D is uncertain. V lost 5 bases and J 2 bases, leaving 7 bases between the germline ends. The CDR3 runs to 13 residues. Germline-derived CDR1 and CDR2 are SGHTA and FQGNSA. In DNA form, the CDR3 reads TGTGCCAGCAGCCCAAGAACCAAAAACATTCAGTACTTC. It specifies CASSPRTKNIQYF.

CDR3 in amino acids: CASSLSPGTSRYSHGYTF. CDR3 sequence (DNA): TGCGCCAGCAGCCTGAGCCCCGGGACATCCCGTTATTCTCATGGCTACACCTTC. The V call is TRBV4-1, the J call TRBJ1-2, with D tentatively TRBD1 (6 bases). The ends were cut back, 4 bases at V and 6 bases at J, with 27 bases in the middle. This CDR3 is 18 amino acids long. The germline gives CDR1 MGHRA, CDR2 YSYEKL.

V is TRBV5-1 and J is TRBJ2-6; 8 nucleotides align to TRBD1. This CDR3 has 17 amino acids. Looked up from germline, CDR1 is SGHRS and CDR2 is YFSETQ. V was pared by 6 bases and J by 0 bases, with 8 bases of the junction left unmatched. CDR3 coding DNA: TGCGCCAGCACACAAGGGACAGGCGTCTCTGGGGCCAACGTCCTGACTTTC. This codes for CASTQGTGVSGANVLTF.

The gene calls are TRBV30 and TRBJ1-5; D is perhaps TRBD1 (6 bases). The CDR3 sequence is 15 residues long. CDR1 and CDR2 (germline): GTSNPN, SVGIG (reference sequence). Trimming pared 0 bases from V and 4 bases from J, leaving 13 bases between. DNA of the CDR3: TGTGCCTGGAGTGTACGGGGGCGGGGGAATCAGCCCCAGCATTTT. Amino acids: CAWSVRGRGNQPQHF.

The chain is built from TRBV4-3 and TRBJ1-2; possibly TRBD1 for D (6 bases). V lost 0 bases, J lost 5 bases, and 16 bases lay in between. The CDR3 contains 16 residues. Per germline, CDR1 LGHNA and CDR2 YSLEER. CDR3 in DNA: TGCGCCAGCAGCCAAGACCCCTGGGGGGCAGAATATGGCTACACCTTC. This gives the protein CASSQDPWGAEYGYTF.

A few counts support this clone. The chain uses TRBV29-1 and TRBJ2-2; a possible D gene is TRBD1 (7 bases). CDR3 size: 18 residues. Germline lookup yields CDR1 SQVTM and CDR2 ANQGSEA. Trimming pared 1 base from V and 4 bases from J, leaving 22 bases between. Written as DNA, the CDR3 is TGCAGCGTTGAAGGGTTCGGTCGCGGAGGGGGCGTCACCGGGGAGCTGTTTTTT. Translated, it gives CSVEGFGRGGGVTGELFF.

The chain combines TRBV6-4 with TRBJ1-5; D perhaps matches TRBD1 (5 bases). Trimming removed 6 bases from V and 6 bases from J, with 12 bases in between. The CDR3 is 13 amino acids. Germline V lookup: CDR1 MRHNA, CDR2 SNTAGT. This chain's CDR3 is CASSQGEGQPQHF. The CDR3 nucleotides read TGTGCCAGCAGCCAGGGAGAGGGTCAGCCCCAGCATTTT.

The chain employs TRBV2 and TRBJ1-2, with D unclear. V dropped 4 bases and J dropped 5 bases, with 11 bases sitting between them. Germline lookup yields CDR1 SNHLY and CDR2 FYNNEI. The CDR3 is 13 residues long. CDR3 residues: CASSVLVRYGYTF. The CDR3 nucleotides are TGTGCCAGCAGTGTTTTAGTTCGTTATGGCTACACCTTC.

This chain connects TRBV5-4 to TRBJ2-7, with a tentative D call TRBD2 (5 bases). This CDR3 is built from 13 residues. CDR1 is SGHNT and CDR2 is YYREEE in the germline V gene (reference sequence). V lost 2 bases and J lost 5, with 11 bases in between. This chain's CDR3 is CASSLRGSNEQYF. The CDR3 DNA follows: TGTGCCAGCAGCTTACGAGGGAGTAACGAGCAGTACTTC.

V gene TRBV7-2 combines with J gene TRBJ1-5; perhaps TRBD1 as D (5 bases). Looked up from germline, CDR1 is SGHTA and CDR2 is FQGNSA. V was cut by 5 bases and J by 4 bases, with 9 bases left in between. The CDR3 runs to 13 residues. This chain's CDR3 is CASSVRGNQPQHF. The CDR3 nucleotides read TGTGCCAGCAGCGTTAGGGGAAATCAGCCCCAGCATTTT.

This chain links TRBV7-6 with TRBJ2-5; tentatively, D is TRBD2 (6 bases). The germline V and J ends were trimmed by 4 bases and 5 bases, with 17 bases remaining between them. Germline V CDR1 and CDR2: SGHVS, FNYEAQ. This CDR3 spans 15 amino acids. CDR3 region: CASSSTPGTRETQYF. CDR3 bases: TGTGCCAGCAGCTCCACCCCCGGGACTCGGGAGACCCAGTACTTC.

V is TRBV19 and J is TRBJ2-1; 7 bases line up with TRBD1. CDR3 length: 14 amino acids. Germline V gene data show CDR1 as LNHDA and CDR2 as SQIVND (reference sequence). J gave up 7 bases and V 3 bases, and 6 bases lay outside the gene matches. The CDR3 bases are TGTGCCAGTAGTATCTCAGACAGGGTGAATGAGCAGTTCTTC. Amino acid sequence: CASSISDRVNEQFF.